This T cell receptor beta chain comes out of a study of control samples from healthy donors and cancer patients. Some clones are missing from TCRdb's copy, which holds only in-frame ones; the method was immunoSEQ multiplex PCR. The table has about 81,000 clones, just under 95% seen once. The sequence came from a woman under 30 in good health. Sequencing was performed on blood.

DNA of the CDR3: TGTGCCAGTTCTAATTCGGACAGGAGGGATCAGCCCCAGCATTTT. Residues: CASSNSDRRDQPQHF. The chain carries TRBV6-5 and TRBJ1-5; 7 bases fit TRBD1. V shed 9 bases and J 5 bases; nucleotides not matched to a gene: 13. This CDR3 spans 15 amino acids. Germline CDR1 and CDR2: MNHEY and SVGAGI.